The T cell receptor beta chain under discussion was sequenced for a study of T cell responses to AZD1222 COVID-19 vaccine. Measured with immunoSEQ multiplex PCR; TCRdb has only the in-frame clones, and not every one. The sample lists some 100,000 clones; about 86% were seen once. Trimming left V 4 bases short and J 8 bases short, with 20 bases between. Germline-derived CDR1 and CDR2 are SQVTM and ANQGSEA. This CDR3 region has 14 residues. The sequenced sample was peripheral blood, obtained on day 0 of AZD1222 vaccination. This TCR came from an adult in good health. V usage is TRBV29-1 and J usage is TRBJ1-2, with D hard to call. CDR3 sequence reads: CSVASASPYEGYTF. The DNA for the CDR3 is TGCAGCGTTGCTTCAGCGTCCCCTTACGAGGGCTACACCTTC.